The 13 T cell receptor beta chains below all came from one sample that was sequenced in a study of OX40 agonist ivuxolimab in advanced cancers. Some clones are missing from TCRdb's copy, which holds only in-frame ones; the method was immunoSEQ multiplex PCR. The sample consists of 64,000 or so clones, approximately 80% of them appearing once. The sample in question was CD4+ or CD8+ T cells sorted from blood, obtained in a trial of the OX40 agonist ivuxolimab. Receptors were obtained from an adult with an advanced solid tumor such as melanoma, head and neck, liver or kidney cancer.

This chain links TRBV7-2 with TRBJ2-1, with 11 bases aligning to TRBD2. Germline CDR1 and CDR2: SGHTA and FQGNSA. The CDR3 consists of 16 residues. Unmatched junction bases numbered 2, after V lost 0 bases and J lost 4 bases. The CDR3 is CASSLALAGVYNEQFF. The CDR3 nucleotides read TGTGCCAGCAGCTTAGCACTAGCGGGAGTGTACAATGAGCAGTTCTTC.

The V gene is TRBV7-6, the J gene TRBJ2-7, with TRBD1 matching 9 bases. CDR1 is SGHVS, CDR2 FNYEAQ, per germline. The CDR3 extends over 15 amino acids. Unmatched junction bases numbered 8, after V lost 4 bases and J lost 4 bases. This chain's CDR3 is CASSSMTGGEYEQYF. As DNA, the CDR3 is TGTGCCAGCAGCTCTATGACAGGGGGTGAATACGAGCAGTACTTC.

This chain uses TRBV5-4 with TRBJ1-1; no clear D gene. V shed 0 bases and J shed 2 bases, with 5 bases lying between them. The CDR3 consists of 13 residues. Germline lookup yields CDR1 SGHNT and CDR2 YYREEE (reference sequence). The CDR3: CASSLGANTEAFF. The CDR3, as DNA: TGTGCCAGCAGCTTGGGGGCTAACACTGAAGCTTTCTTT.

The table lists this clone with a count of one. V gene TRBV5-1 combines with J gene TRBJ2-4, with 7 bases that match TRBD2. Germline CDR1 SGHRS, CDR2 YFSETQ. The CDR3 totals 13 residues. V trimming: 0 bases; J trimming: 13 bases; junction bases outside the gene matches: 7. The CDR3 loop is CASSLESGTTQYF. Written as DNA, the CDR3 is TGCGCCAGCAGCTTGGAGTCAGGGACTACGCAGTACTTC.

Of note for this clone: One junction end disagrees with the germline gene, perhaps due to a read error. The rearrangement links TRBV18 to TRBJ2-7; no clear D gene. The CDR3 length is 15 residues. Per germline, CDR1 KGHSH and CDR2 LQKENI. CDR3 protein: CASSPPWNARYEQYF. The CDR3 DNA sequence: TGTGCCAGCTCCCCACCCTGGAATGCACGCTACGAGCAGTACTTC. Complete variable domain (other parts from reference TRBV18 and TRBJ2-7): NAGVMQNPRHLVRRRGQEARLRCSPMKGHSHVYWYRQLPEEGLKFMVYLQKENIIDESGMPKERFSAEFPKEGPSILRIQQVVRGDSAAYFCASSPPWNARYEQYFGPGTRLTVT.

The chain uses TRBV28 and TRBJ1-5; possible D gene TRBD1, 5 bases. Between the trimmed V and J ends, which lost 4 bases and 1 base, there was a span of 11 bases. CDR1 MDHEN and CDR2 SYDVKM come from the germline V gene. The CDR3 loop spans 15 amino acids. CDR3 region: CASSSRVRSNQPQHF. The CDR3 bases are TGTGCCAGCAGTTCCAGGGTCCGAAGCAATCAGCCCCAGCATTTT.

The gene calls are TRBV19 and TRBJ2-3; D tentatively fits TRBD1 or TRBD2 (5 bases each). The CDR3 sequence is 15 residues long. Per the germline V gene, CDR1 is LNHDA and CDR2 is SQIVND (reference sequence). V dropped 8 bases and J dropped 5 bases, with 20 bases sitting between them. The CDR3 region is CASPRDRGWRDTQYF. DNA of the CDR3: TGTGCCAGTCCACGGGACCGAGGCTGGAGAGATACGCAGTATTTT.

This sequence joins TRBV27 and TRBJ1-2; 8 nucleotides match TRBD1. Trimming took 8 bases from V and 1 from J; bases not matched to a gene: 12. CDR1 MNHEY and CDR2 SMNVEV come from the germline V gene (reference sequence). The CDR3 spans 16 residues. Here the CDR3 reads CASRRDWTGFNYGYTF. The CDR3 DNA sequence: TGTGCCAGCCGGCGGGACTGGACAGGGTTTAACTATGGCTACACCTTC.

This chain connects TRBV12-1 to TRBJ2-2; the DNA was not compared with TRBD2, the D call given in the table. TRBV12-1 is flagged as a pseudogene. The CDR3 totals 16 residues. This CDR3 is CASSLGGEREGLELFF. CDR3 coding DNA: TGTGCCAGCAGCTTAGGGGGGGAGCGGGAGGGTCTGGAGCTGTTTTTT.

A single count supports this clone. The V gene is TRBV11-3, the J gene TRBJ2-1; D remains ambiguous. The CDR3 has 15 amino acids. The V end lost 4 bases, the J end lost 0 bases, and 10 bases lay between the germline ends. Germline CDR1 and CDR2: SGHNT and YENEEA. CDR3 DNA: TGTGCCAGCAGCTACGGAAATCCCTCCTACAATGAGCAGTTCTTC. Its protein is CASSYGNPSYNEQFF. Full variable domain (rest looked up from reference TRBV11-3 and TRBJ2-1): EAGVVQSPRYKIIEKKQPVAFWCNPISGHNTLYWYLQNLGQGPELLIRYENEEAVDDSQLPKDRFSAERLKGVDSTLKIQPAELGDSAVYLCASSYGNPSYNEQFFGPGTRLTVL.

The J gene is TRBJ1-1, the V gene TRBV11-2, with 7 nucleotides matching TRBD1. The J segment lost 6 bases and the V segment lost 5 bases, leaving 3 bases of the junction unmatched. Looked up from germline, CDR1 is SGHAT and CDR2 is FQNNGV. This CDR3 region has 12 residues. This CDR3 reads CASSRTGAEAFF. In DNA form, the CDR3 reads TGTGCCAGCAGCCGAACAGGGGCTGAAGCTTTCTTT.

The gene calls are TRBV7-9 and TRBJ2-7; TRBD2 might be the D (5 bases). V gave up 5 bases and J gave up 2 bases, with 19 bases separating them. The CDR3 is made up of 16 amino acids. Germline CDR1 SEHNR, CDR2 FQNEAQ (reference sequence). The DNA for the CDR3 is TGTGCCAGCAGCCACAGAGGACTCTCCCGCACCTACGAGCAGTACTTC. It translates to CASSHRGLSRTYEQYF. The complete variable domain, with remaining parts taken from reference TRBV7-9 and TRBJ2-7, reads DTGVSQNPRHKITKRGQNVTFRCDPISEHNRLYWYRQTLGQGPEFLTYFQNEAQLEKSRLLSDRFSAERPKGSFSTLEIQRTEQGDSAMYLCASSHRGLSRTYEQYFGPGTRLTVT.

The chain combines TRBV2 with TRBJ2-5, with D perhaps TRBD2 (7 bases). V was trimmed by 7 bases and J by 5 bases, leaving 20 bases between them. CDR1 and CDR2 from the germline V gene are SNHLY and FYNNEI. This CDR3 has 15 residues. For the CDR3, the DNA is TGTGCCAGCACCCGTACGAGGGAGGGGGGGGAGACCCAGTACTTC. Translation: CASTRTREGGETQYF.